Here is one T cell receptor beta chain with its context. These data are taken from a study of cytomegalovirus exposure and HLA in healthy donors. Germline CDR1 is SGHKS and CDR2 is YYEKEE (reference sequence). The V gene lost 2 bases and the J gene lost 0 bases, with 9 bases spanning the gap. The CDR3 is 15 amino acids. 60 Vbeta and 13 Jbeta primers were used in PCR. Only in-frame clones appear in the TCRdb table, and some are missing; sequencing was by immunoSEQ multiplex PCR. This table holds some 180,000 clones, roughly 74% found once. The chain has TRBV5-5 and TRBJ1-5; D is ambiguous. The TCR originated in a woman in her 30s in good health and CMV-seropositive. The sample consisted of PBMCs. The chain's CDR3 is CASSFGVYSNQPQHF. The CDR3 DNA follows: TGTGCCAGCAGCTTCGGGGTTTATAGCAATCAGCCCCAGCATTTT.